These T cell receptor beta chains were read from a single sample in a study of T cells after yellow fever vaccination. TCRdb processed the 5' RACE reads anew with MiXCR; each CDR3 protein has one entry. This table holds some 340,000 distinct CDR3 sequences, roughly 10% found once. Sequences were derived from CD4+ T cells sorted from PBMCs, sampled 45 days after the yellow fever booster vaccination. The receptors shown here come from a man in his late teens or twenties who received the YFV17D yellow fever vaccine. Each CDR3 is given with its conserved first and last residue. The D gene is left open where the match is weak. Clone size appears in some rows only: once, few, many, or a class for an expanded clone.

DNA: TGTGCCACCAGTGATTACGGCGGGGCAGATACGCAGTATTTT
CDR3: CATSDYGGADTQYF
V: TRBV24-1
J: TRBJ2-3
D: -
size: -

DNA: TGTGCCATCACCAGAACACAGGGGGGTGACACTGAAGCTTTCTTT
CDR3: CAITRTQGGDTEAFF
V: TRBV10-3
J: TRBJ1-1
D: TRBD1
size: many

DNA: TGTGCCAGCATATTGGGACCTGCGGCAACGGGAGAGACCCAGTACTTC
CDR3: CASILGPAATGETQYF
V: TRBV11-2
J: TRBJ2-5
D: -
size: few

DNA: TGTGCCAGCAGTTTAGGGGGGGCTAGCGGGGACCCTCAAGAGACCCAGTACTTC
CDR3: CASSLGGASGDPQETQYF
V: TRBV28
J: TRBJ2-5
D: TRBD2
size: -

DNA: TGCGCCAGCACCTTGGGTGGACTAGCGGGATCAGATACGCAGTATTTT
CDR3: CASTLGGLAGSDTQYF
V: TRBV5-1
J: TRBJ2-3
D: TRBD2
size: -

DNA: TGTGCCAGCAGCTTAGCCGGGCCAAGGACTGAAGCTTTCTTT
CDR3: CASSLAGPRTEAFF
V: TRBV11-2
J: TRBJ1-1
D: -
size: -

DNA: TGTGCCAGCAGCTCCACAGGTGTCTCCTATGGCTACACCTTC
CDR3: CASSSTGVSYGYTF
V: TRBV7-9
J: TRBJ1-2
D: -
size: -

DNA: TGTGCCAGCAGATTGACAGGGGGCGAAGCAGATACGCAGTATTTT
CDR3: CASRLTGGEADTQYF
V: TRBV7-9
J: TRBJ2-3
D: TRBD1
size: many

DNA: TGCAGTGCTAGAGATTTAGTGGCGGGAACGGACACTGAAGCTTTCTTT
CDR3: CSARDLVAGTDTEAFF
V: TRBV20-1
J: TRBJ1-1
D: -
size: few

DNA: TGTGCCACCAGCCGTGAGATGGGGACCGATGGCTACACCTTC
CDR3: CATSREMGTDGYTF
V: TRBV10-3
J: TRBJ1-2
D: -
size: many

DNA: TGCGCCAGCAGCTCCTTGACAGAAGAGACCCAGTACTTC
CDR3: CASSSLTEETQYF
V: TRBV5-1
J: TRBJ2-5
D: -
size: few